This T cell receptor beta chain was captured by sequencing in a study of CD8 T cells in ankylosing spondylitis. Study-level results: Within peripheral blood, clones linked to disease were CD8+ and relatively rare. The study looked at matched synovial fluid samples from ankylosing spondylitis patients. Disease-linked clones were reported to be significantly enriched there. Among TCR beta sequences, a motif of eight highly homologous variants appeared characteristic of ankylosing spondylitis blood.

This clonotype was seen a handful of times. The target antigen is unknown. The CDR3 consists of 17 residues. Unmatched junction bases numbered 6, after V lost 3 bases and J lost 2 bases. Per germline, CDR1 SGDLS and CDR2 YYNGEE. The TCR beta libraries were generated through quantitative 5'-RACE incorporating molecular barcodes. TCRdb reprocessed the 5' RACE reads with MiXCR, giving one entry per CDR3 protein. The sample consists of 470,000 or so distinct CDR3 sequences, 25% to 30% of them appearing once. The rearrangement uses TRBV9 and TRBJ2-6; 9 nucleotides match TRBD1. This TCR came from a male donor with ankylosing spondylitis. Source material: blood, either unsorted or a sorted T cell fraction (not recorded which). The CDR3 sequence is CASSGWDREAGANVLTF. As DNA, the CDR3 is TGTGCCAGCAGCGGATGGGACAGGGAGGCTGGGGCCAACGTCCTGACTTTC.